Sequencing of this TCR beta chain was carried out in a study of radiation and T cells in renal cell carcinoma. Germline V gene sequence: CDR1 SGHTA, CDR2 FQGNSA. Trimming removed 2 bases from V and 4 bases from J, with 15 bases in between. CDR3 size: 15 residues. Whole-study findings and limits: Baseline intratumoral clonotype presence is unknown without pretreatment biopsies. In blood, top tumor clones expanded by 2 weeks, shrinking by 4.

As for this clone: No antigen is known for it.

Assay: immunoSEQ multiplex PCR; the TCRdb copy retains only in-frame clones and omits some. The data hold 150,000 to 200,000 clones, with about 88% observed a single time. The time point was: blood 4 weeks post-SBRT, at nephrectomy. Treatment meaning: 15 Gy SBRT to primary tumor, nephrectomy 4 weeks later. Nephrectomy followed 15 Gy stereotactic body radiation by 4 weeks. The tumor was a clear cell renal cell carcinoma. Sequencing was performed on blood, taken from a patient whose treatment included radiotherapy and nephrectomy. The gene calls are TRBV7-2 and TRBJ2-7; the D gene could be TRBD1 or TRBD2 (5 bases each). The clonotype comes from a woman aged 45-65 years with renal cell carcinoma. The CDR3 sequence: CASSLSTGPTYEQYF. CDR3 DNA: TGTGCCAGCAGCTTATCGACGGGGCCGACGTACGAGCAGTACTTC. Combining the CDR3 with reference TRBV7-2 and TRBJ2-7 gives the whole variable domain GAGVSQSPSNKVTEKGKDVELRCDPISGHTALYWYRQSLGQGLEFLIYFQGNSAPDKSGLPSDRFSAERTGGSVSTLTIQRTQQEDSAVYLCASSLSTGPTYEQYFGPGTRLTVT.